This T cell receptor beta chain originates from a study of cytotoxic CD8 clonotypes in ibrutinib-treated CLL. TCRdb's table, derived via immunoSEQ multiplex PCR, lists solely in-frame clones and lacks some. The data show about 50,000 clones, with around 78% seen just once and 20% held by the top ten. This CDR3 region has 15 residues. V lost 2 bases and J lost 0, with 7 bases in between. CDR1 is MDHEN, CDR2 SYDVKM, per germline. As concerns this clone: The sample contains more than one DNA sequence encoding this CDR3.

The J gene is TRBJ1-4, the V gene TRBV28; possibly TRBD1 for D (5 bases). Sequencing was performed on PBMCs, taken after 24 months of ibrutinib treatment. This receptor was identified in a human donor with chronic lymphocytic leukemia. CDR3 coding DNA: TGTGCCAGCAGTTTACGGGGGACAACTAATGAAAAACTGTTTTTT. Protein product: CASSLRGTTNEKLFF.